This TCR beta chain was sequenced during a study of beta chain features in type 1 diabetes. Study as a whole: Taken together, all samples contributed 107,917,701 examined sorted cells.

The CDR3 loop spans 11 amino acids. V gave up 3 bases and J gave up 6 bases, with 3 bases separating them. Germline assignment: CDR1 SGHRS and CDR2 YFSETQ. General study results and limits: Because the template was cDNA, high-expressing cells might be over-represented. Any role of HLA type in TCRB rearrangement remained unresolved here. Researchers report that Type 1 diabetes patients had moderately but significantly shorter TCRB CDR3s across all four CD4+ subsets.

Since all of the isolated RNA was reverse transcribed, expressed TCRB transcripts were what got sequenced. Only in-frame clones appear in the TCRdb table, and some are missing; sequencing was by immunoSEQ multiplex PCR. The repertoire has nearly 350,000 clones, approximately 9.9% of them found once; the top ten carry around 1%. Donors underwent one heparinised blood draw, around 120 mL on average. This clone was observed a few times. Its specificity is unknown. The chain carries TRBV5-1 and TRBJ2-2; D is uncertain. Sequencing was performed on central memory CD4+ T cells from blood. The TCR sequence derives from a man aged 25 to 40 with type 1 diabetes. The DNA for the CDR3 is TGCGCCAGCAGCTCGGCCGGGGAGCTGTTTTTT. It translates to CASSSAGELFF.